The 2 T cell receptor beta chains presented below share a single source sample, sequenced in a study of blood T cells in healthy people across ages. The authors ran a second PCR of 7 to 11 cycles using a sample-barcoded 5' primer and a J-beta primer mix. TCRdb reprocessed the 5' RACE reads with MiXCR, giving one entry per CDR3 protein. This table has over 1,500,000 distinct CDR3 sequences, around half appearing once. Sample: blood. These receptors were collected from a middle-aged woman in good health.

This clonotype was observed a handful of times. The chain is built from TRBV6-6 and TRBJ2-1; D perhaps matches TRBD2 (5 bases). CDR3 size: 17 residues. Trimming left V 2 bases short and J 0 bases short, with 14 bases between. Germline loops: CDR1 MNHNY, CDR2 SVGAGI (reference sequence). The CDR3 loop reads CASSYEAGTSSYNEQFF. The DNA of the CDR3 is TGTGCCAGCAGTTACGAGGCTGGCACTAGCTCCTACAATGAGCAGTTCTTC.

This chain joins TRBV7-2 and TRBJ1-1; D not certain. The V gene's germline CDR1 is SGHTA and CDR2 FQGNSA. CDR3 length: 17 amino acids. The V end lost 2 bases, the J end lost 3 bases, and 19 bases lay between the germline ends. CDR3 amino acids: CASSLRALVPGDTEAFF. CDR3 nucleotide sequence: TGTGCCAGCAGCTTACGGGCTTTAGTCCCTGGGGACACTGAAGCTTTCTTT. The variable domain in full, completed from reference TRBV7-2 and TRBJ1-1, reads GAGVSQSPSNKVTEKGKDVELRCDPISGHTALYWYRQSLGQGLEFLIYFQGNSAPDKSGLPSDRFSAERTGGSVSTLTIQRTQQEDSAVYLCASSLRALVPGDTEAFFGQGTRLTVV.